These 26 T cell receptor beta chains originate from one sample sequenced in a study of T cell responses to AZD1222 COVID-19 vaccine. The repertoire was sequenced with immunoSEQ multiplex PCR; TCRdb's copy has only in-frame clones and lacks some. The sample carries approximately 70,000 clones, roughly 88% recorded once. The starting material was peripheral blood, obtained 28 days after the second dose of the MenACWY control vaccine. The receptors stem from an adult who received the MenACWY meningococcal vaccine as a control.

The CDR3 sequence: CASSQGLAGDNEQFF. The CDR3 DNA reads as TGTGCCAGCAGCCAAGGACTAGCGGGGGACAATGAGCAGTTCTTC. This chain links TRBV4-2 with TRBJ2-1; 12 bases agree with TRBD2. The CDR3 runs 15 residues. Germline V gene lookup returns CDR1 LGHNA and CDR2 YNFKEQ. V shed 1 base, J shed 5 bases, and the junction held 0 bases outside the gene matches.

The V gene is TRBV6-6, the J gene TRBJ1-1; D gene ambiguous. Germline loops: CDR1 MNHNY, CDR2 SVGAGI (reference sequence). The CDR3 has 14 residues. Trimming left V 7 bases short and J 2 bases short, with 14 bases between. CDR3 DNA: TGTGCCAGCACCGAACTCGGAGTAAACACTGAAGCTTTCTTT. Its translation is CASTELGVNTEAFF.

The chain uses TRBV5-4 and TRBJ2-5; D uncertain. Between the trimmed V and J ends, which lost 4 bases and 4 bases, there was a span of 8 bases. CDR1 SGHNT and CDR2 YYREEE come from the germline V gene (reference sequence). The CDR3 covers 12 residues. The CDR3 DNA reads TGTGCCAGCAGCGCCCCCGGAGAGACCCAGTACTTC. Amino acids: CASSAPGETQYF. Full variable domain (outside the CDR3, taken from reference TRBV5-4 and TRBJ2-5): ETGVTQSPTHLIKTRGQQVTLRCSSQSGHNTVSWYQQALGQGPQFIFQYYREEENGRGNFPPRFSGLQFPNYSSELNVNALELDDSALYLCASSAPGETQYFGPGTRLLVL.

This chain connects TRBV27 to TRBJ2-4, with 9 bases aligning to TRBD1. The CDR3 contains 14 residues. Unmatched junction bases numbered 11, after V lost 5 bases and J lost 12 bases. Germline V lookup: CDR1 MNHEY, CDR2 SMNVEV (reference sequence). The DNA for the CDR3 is TGTGCCAGCAGTCCCGGGACAGGGCAAGGGGATCAGTACTTC. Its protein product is CASSPGTGQGDQYF.

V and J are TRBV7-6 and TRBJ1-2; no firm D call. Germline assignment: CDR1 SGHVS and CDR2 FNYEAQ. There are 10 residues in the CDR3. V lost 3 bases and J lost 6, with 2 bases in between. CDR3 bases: TGTGCCAGCAGCTTGGATGGCTACACCTTC. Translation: CASSLDGYTF. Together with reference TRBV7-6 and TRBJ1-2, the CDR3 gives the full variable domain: GAGVSQSPRYKVTKRGQDVALRCDPISGHVSLYWYRQALGQGPEFLTYFNYEAQQDKSGLPNDRFSAERPEGSISTLTIQRTEQRDSAMYRCASSLDGYTFGSGTRLTVV.

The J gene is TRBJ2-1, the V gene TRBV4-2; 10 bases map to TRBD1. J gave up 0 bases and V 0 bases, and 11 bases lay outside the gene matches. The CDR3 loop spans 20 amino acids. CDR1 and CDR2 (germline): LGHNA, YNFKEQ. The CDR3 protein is CASSQDPGTGATSSYNEQFF. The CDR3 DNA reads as TGTGCCAGCAGCCAAGACCCCGGGACAGGGGCAACTAGCTCCTACAATGAGCAGTTCTTC.

CDR3 region: CATSVGVGAGTDTQYF. CDR3 DNA sequence: TGTGCCACCAGTGTCGGGGTGGGCGCTGGCACAGATACGCAGTATTTT. The chain joins TRBV24-1 to TRBJ2-3, with D maybe TRBD2 (5 bases). The V end was cut by 5 bases, the J end by 1 base, with 15 bases between. Germline values: CDR1 KGHDR, CDR2 SFDVKD. The CDR3 is 16 amino acids.

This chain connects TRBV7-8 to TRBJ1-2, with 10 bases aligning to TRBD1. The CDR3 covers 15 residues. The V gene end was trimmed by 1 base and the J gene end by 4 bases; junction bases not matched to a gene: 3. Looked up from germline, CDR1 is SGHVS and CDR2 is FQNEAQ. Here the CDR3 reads CASSLGGTGVYGYTF. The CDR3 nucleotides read TGTGCCAGCAGCTTAGGAGGGACAGGGGTCTATGGCTACACCTTC.

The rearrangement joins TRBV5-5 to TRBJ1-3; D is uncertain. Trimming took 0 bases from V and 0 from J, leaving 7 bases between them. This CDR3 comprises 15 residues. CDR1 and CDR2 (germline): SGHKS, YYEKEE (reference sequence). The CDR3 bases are TGTGCCAGCAGCTTGGGGTCCCCCTCTGGAAACACCATATATTTT. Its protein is CASSLGSPSGNTIYF. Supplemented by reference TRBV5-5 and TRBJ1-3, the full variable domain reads DAGVTQSPTHLIKTRGQQVTLRCSPISGHKSVSWYQQVLGQGPQFIFQYYEKEERGRGNFPDRFSARQFPNYSSELNVNALLLGDSALYLCASSLGSPSGNTIYFGEGSWLTVV.

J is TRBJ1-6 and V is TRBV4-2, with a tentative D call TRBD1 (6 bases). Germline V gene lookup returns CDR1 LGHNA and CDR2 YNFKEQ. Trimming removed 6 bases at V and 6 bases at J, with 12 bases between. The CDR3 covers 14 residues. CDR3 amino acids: CASSRDILNSPLHF. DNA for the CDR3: TGTGCCAGCAGTCGGGACATTCTTAATTCACCCCTCCACTTT.

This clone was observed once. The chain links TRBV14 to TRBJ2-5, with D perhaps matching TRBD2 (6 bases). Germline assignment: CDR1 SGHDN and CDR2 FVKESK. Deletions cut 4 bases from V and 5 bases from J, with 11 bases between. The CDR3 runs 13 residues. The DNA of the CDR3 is TGTGCCAGCAGCCCTTTGGCGGGGGAGACCCAGTACTTC. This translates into CASSPLAGETQYF.

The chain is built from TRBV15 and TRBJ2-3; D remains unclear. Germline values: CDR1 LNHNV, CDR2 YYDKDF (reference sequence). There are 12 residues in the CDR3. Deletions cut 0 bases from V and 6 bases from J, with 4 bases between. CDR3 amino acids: CATSRDQDTQYF. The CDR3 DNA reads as TGTGCCACCAGCAGAGATCAGGATACGCAGTATTTT.

CDR3 protein: CASSYWAETNTEAFF. The CDR3 region has the DNA TGTGCCAGCAGTTACTGGGCAGAAACTAACACTGAAGCTTTCTTT. The V call is TRBV6-2 or TRBV6-3, the J call TRBJ1-1; D is uncertain. Per the germline V gene, CDR1 is MNHEY and CDR2 is SVGEGT. V was pared by 1 base and J by 2 bases, with 11 bases between. The CDR3 totals 15 residues.

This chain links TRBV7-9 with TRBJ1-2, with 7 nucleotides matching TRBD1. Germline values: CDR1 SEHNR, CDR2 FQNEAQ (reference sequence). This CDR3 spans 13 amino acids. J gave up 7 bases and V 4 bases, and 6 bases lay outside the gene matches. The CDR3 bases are TGTGCCAGCAGCTCCGGGACAGCGGCTGGCTACACCTTC. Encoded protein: CASSSGTAAGYTF.

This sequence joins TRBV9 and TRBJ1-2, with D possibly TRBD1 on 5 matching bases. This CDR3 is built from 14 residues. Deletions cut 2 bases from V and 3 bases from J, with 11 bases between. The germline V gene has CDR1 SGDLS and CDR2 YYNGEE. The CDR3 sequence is CASSVQQDHYGYTF. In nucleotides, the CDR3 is TGTGCCAGCAGCGTTCAACAGGACCACTATGGCTACACCTTC.

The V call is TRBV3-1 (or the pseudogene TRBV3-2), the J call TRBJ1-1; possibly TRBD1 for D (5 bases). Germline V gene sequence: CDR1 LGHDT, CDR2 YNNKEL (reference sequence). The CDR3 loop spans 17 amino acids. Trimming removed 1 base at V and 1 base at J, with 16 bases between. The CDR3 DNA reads TGTGCCAGCAGCCAAGGGGGGGGTGACGTCCGGAACACTGAAGCTTTCTTT. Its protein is CASSQGGGDVRNTEAFF.

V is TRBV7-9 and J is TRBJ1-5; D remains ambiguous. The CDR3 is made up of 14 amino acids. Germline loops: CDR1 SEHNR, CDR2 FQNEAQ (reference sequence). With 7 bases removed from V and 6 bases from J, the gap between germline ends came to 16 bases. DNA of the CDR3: TGTGCCAGCACCCTCGAAGGGATGGGTCAGCCCCAGCATTTT. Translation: CASTLEGMGQPQHF.

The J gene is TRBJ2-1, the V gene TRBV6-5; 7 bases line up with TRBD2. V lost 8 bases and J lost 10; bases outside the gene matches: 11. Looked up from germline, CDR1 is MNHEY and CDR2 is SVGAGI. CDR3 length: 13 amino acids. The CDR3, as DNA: TGTGCCAGCCTCCTGACGACCGGGGGGGAGCAGTTCTTC. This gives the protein CASLLTTGGEQFF.

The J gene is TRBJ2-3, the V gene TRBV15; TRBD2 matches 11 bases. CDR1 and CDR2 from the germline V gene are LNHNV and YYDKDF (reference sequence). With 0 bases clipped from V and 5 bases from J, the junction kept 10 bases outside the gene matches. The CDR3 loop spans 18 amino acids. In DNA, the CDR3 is TGTGCCACCAGCAGAGATAAGGCTAGCGGGGGGATAGGAGATACGCAGTATTTT. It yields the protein CATSRDKASGGIGDTQYF.

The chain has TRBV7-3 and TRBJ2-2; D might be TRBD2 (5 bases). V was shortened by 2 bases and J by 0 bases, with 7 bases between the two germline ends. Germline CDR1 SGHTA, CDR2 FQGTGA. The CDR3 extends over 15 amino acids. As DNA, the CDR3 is TGTGCCAGCAGCTTAGAGGGATCGAACACCGGGGAGCTGTTTTTT. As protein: CASSLEGSNTGELFF.

CDR3 sequence (DNA): TGTGCCAGCAGCCAAATTAAGAAAGGGTATGGCTACACCTTC. This codes for CASSQIKKGYGYTF. This chain connects TRBV6-5 to TRBJ1-2; D call uncertain. Germline V CDR1 and CDR2: MNHEY, SVGAGI. Trimming removed 6 bases from V and 5 bases from J, with 16 bases in between. The CDR3 extends over 14 amino acids.

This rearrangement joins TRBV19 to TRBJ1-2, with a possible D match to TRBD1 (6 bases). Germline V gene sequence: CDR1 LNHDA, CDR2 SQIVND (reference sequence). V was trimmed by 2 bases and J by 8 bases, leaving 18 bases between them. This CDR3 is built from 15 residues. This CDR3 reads CASSIWARDKLGYTF. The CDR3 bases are TGTGCCAGTAGTATATGGGCCCGGGACAAACTGGGCTACACCTTC. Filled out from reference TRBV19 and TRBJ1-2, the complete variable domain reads DGGITQSPKYLFRKEGQNVTLSCEQNLNHDAMYWYRQDPGQGLRLIYYSQIVNDFQKGDIAEGYSVSREKKESFPLTVTSAQKNPTAFYLCASSIWARDKLGYTFGSGTRLTVV.

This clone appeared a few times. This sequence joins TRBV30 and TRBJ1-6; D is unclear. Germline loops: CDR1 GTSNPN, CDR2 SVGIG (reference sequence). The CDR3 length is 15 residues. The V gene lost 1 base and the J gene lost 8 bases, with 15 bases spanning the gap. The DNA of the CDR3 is TGTGCCTGGAGTGGGTTGGTGGGCCCAGATTCACCCCTCCACTTT. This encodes CAWSGLVGPDSPLHF.

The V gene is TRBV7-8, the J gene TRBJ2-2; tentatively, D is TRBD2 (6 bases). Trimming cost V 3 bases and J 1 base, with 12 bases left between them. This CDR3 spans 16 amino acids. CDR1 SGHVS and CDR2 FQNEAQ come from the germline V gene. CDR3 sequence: CASSLEAGLNTGELFF. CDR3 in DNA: TGTGCCAGCAGCTTGGAAGCGGGCCTGAACACCGGGGAGCTGTTTTTT.

The CDR3 sequence is CASSPIAGDGTDTQYF. In DNA, the CDR3 is TGTGCCAGCTCACCAATCGCGGGAGACGGCACAGATACGCAGTATTTT. The gene calls are TRBV18 and TRBJ2-3; 7 nucleotides agree with TRBD2. The CDR3 spans 16 residues. V lost 2 bases to trimming and J lost 1 base; unmatched junction nucleotides: 6. Germline values: CDR1 KGHSH, CDR2 LQKENI.

The CDR3 reads CASSPNRGTRTENTEAFF. CDR3 DNA: TGTGCCAGTAGTCCGAATCGCGGGACAAGGACTGAGAACACTGAAGCTTTCTTT. The chain recombines TRBV19 with TRBJ1-1; D might be TRBD1 (6 bases). In germline, CDR1 is LNHDA, CDR2 SQIVND (reference sequence). Deletions cut 5 bases from V and 1 base from J, with 23 bases between. This CDR3 has 18 amino acids.